The 13 T cell receptor beta chains given below trace back to one sample, sequenced in a study of T-cell memory formation after mild COVID-19. One entry per CDR3 protein, called by TCRdb with MiXCR from the 5' RACE reads. The table has 58,000 or so distinct CDR3 sequences, roughly a quarter seen once. Sequenced: PBMCs or a T cell subset sorted from them (not recorded which). These receptors originate from a man aged 18 to 30 who had mild COVID-19 (a few samples of this study predate the infection). Cell type and time point are not known.

The V call is TRBV29-1, the J call TRBJ1-1; TRBD1 matches at 10 bases. Germline trimming cut 6 bases from V and 5 bases from J; bases unmatched to any gene: 9. Germline V CDR1 and CDR2: SQVTM, ANQGSEA. This CDR3 has 14 amino acids. The CDR3 DNA is TGCAGCGTCGATCCCTGGACAGGGGGTACTGAAGCTTTCTTT. It specifies CSVDPWTGGTEAFF.

This clonotype has a count of ten or more. The V call is TRBV20-1, the J call TRBJ2-1; tentatively, D is TRBD1 or TRBD2 (6 bases each). The CDR3 is 15 residues long. Germline V gene data show CDR1 as DFQATT and CDR2 as SNEGSKA (reference sequence). V shed 0 bases and J shed 4 bases, with 13 bases lying between them. This CDR3 is CSARDRGRWYNEQFF. The CDR3 nucleotides read TGCAGTGCTAGAGATCGGGGGCGGTGGTACAATGAGCAGTTCTTC.

This clonotype was counted between two and nine times. This chain joins TRBV6-2 or TRBV6-3 and TRBJ1-1; the D is unclear. Germline-derived CDR1 and CDR2 are MNHEY and SVGEGT. V was shortened by 0 bases and J by 2 bases, with 10 bases between the two germline ends. This CDR3 spans 15 amino acids. The DNA for the CDR3 is TGTGCCAGCAGTTACTCGTCGATTTTTAACACTGAAGCTTTCTTT. Its translation is CASSYSSIFNTEAFF.

The chain couples TRBV6-2 or TRBV6-3 to TRBJ2-5; D might be TRBD1 (6 bases). The length of the CDR3 is 15 residues. Looked up from germline, CDR1 is MNHEY and CDR2 is SVGEGT. V was clipped by 8 bases and J by 4 bases, with 20 bases between them. The CDR3 loop reads CASCRRGRGTETQYF. The CDR3 DNA reads TGTGCCAGCTGCCGCCGGGGCAGGGGTACAGAGACCCAGTACTTC.

This sequence joins TRBV3-1 and TRBJ2-2, with no clear D. The CDR3 is 17 amino acids. V lost 0 bases and J lost 4, with 15 bases in between. CDR1 is LGHDT and CDR2 is YNNKEL in the germline V gene (reference sequence). In DNA, the CDR3 is TGTGCCAGCAGCCAAGATCCGGGCGGACGGAGCACCGGGGAGCTGTTTTTT. This codes for CASSQDPGGRSTGELFF.

This clonotype was detected only a few times. V and J are TRBV12-5 and TRBJ1-2, with D tentatively TRBD1 (6 bases). Germline CDR1 and CDR2: LGHNT and FRNRAP. The CDR3 sequence is 16 residues long. V lost 3 bases and J lost 4, with 18 bases in between. The CDR3 nucleotides read TGTGCTAGTGGTTTCACCGGGACAACGGACCCCTATGGCTACACCTTC. It codes for CASGFTGTTDPYGYTF.

The chain recombines TRBV5-1 with TRBJ2-7, with a weak D call TRBD2 (7 bases). The V gene's germline CDR1 is SGHRS and CDR2 YFSETQ. CDR3 size: 14 residues. V lost 4 bases, J lost 6 bases, and 17 bases lay in between. In DNA form, the CDR3 reads TGCGCCAGCAGCCCGAGGGGGGGGCCCCTCGAGCAGTACGTC. Translated: CASSPRGGPLEQYV.

This clonotype was counted a few times. The rearrangement links TRBV5-1 to TRBJ2-7; TRBD1 matches at 7 bases. This CDR3 comprises 15 residues. Germline trimming cut 0 bases from V and 0 bases from J; bases unmatched to any gene: 3. The germline CDR1 and CDR2 sequences are SGHRS and YFSETQ. The CDR3 coding sequence is TGCGCCAGCAGCTTGGATTGGGACAGCTCCTACGAGCAGTACGTC. It translates to CASSLDWDSSYEQYV.

The CDR3 DNA reads as TGTGCCAGCAGCTTATCCCCCCGGCTAGCGGGAGACAATGAGCAGTTCTTC. Translating gives CASSLSPRLAGDNEQFF. J is TRBJ2-1 and V is TRBV7-2; 10 bases align to TRBD2. Losses at the gene ends were 2 bases for V and 5 bases for J; bases not matched to a gene: 9. This CDR3 contains 17 residues. The germline gives CDR1 SGHTA, CDR2 FQGNSA.

The sample holds a few counts of this clonotype. The V gene is TRBV6-2 or TRBV6-3, the J gene TRBJ1-1; D call uncertain. Germline CDR1 MNHEY, CDR2 SVGEGT. Trimming shortened V by 4 bases and J by 4 bases, and 16 bases separated the two germline ends. The CDR3 sequence is 15 residues long. CDR3: CASSSSVLFGTEAFF. The CDR3 nucleotides are TGTGCCAGCAGTTCATCGGTGCTTTTCGGCACTGAAGCTTTCTTT.

The V call is TRBV10-3, the J call TRBJ2-7; tentative D call: TRBD2 (6 bases). CDR1 is ENHRY and CDR2 is SYGVKD in the germline V gene. The CDR3 extends over 13 amino acids. V shed 10 bases and J shed 5 bases, with 18 bases lying between them. Here the CDR3 reads CATHRGRSDEQYF. The CDR3 nucleotides read TGTGCCACCCACCGGGGGAGATCGGACGAGCAGTACTTC.

In this sample, this clonotype turned up a few times. This chain joins TRBV12-3 or TRBV12-4 and TRBJ2-1; 9 bases align to TRBD1. The CDR3 contains 12 residues. After removal of 6 bases from V and 6 bases from J, the junction contained 0 bases not matched to a gene. Here the CDR3 DNA reads TGTGCCAGCAGGGACAGGGGCAATGAGCAGTTCTTC. Encoded protein: CASRDRGNEQFF.

This clonotype was counted a few times. The J gene is TRBJ2-5, the V gene TRBV7-9; D is perhaps TRBD1 or TRBD2 (5 bases each). The CDR3 is 12 amino acids. Germline CDR1 reads SEHNR; CDR2 reads FQNEAQ (reference sequence). The CDR3 sequence is CALASREETQYF. CDR3 sequence (DNA): TGTGCTCTAGCTTCCAGGGAGGAGACCCAGTACTTC.